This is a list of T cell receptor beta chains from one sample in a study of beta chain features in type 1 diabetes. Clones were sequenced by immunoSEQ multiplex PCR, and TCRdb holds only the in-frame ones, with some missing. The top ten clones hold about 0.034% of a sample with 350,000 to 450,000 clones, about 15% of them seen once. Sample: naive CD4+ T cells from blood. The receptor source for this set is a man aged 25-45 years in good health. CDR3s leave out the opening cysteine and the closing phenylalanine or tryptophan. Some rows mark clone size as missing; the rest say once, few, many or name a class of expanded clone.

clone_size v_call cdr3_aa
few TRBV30 AWSWGLAGVGSNNEQF
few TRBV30 AWSVQETQY
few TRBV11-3 ASSSREDIQY
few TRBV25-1 ASSGGQYGYT
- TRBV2 ASSDRTGPAYNEQF
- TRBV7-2 ASSPQGSDTQY
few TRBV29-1 SVGPSQETQY
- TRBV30 ALNRDKDNEQF
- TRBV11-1 ASSEEGRSEQF
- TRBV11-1 ASRASDRGAQY
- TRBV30 AWSVRDRGRGTQY
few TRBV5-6 ASSRYNEQF
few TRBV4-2 ASSQVATRSEQF
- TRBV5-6 ASSLQMLASHEQY
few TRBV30 AWGSPVQLF
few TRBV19 ASSGTSGGRDTQY
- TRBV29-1 SVHHGSAGSYNEQF
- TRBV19 ASSKEGDEAF
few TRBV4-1 ASSPGERGNSPLH
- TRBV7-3 ASSLRGRVWETQY
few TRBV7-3 ARRLGSTDTQY
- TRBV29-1 SVSPVMNTEAF
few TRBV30 ARTGAYNEQF
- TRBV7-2 ASSIGAGGPRETQY
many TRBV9 ASSVATDTQY
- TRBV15 ATSRWTGENQPQH
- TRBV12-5 ASGLRGSHTDTQY
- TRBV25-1 ASRPGTTYTDTQY
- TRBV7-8 ASRTPGQGFTEAF
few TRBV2 ASSLDRQNTEAF
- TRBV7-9 ASSSLAFLTDTQY
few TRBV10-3 ATGTSGDNEQF
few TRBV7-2 ASSPLAEQF
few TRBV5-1 ASSKTGTLGEQY
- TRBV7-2 ASSLFGTGVENIQY
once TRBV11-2 ASSLVGNSYEQY
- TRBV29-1 SVEIWGQGATEAF
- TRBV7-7 ASSLAGNQETQY
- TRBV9 ASSSLGTSGRTSTDTQY
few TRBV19 ASSESGSSYNEQF
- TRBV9 ASRTGTGNVDTQY
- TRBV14 ASSQYSRDTANYGYT
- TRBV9 ASSAGTANTDTQY
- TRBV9 ASSVGPPDEQF
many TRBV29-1 SATGQLSSYEQY
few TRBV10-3 AISEGQNEQY
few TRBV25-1 ASSDPKQGATYGYT
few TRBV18 ASSPRESHISNTEAF
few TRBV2 ASRGLAGAETQY
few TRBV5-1 ASSGLDIRRVLT
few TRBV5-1 ASSSDGQGEEQY
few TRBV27 ASSFSASSVNEQF